The source of this TCR beta chain is a study of blood T cell repertoires in COVID-19. Trimming at V came to 7 bases and at J to 5 bases, leaving 13 bases not matched to a gene. This CDR3 comprises 16 residues. Germline V lookup: CDR1 LNHNV, CDR2 YYDKDF (reference sequence). Original analysis: Amplified reference gene primers provided the basis for estimating nucleated cell counts. Profiling relied on immunoSEQ multiplex PCR, and the TCRdb table lists in-frame clones only, not all of them. V, J and clone size reflect that table, while D and trimming were determined from the DNA. There are 120,000 or so clones in the sample; around 90% occur only once, and about 4% lies in the top ten.

The sequencing sample was made of peripheral blood. V gene TRBV15 combines with J gene TRBJ1-4; 7 nucleotides line up with TRBD1. The TCR sequence derives from a woman aged 55 to 70 with COVID-19, enrolled during active disease. The CDR3 DNA sequence: TGTGCCACCATCATACTACTGGGCAGGGGGAATGAAAAACTGTTTTTT. This sequence encodes CATIILLGRGNEKLFF. Using reference TRBV15 and TRBJ1-4 for the parts outside the CDR3, the full variable domain is DAMVIQNPRYQVTQFGKPVTLSCSQTLNHNVMYWYQQKSSQAPKLLFHYYDKDFNNEADTPDNFQSRRPNTSFCFLDIRSPGLGDTAMYLCATIILLGRGNEKLFFGSGTQLSVL.